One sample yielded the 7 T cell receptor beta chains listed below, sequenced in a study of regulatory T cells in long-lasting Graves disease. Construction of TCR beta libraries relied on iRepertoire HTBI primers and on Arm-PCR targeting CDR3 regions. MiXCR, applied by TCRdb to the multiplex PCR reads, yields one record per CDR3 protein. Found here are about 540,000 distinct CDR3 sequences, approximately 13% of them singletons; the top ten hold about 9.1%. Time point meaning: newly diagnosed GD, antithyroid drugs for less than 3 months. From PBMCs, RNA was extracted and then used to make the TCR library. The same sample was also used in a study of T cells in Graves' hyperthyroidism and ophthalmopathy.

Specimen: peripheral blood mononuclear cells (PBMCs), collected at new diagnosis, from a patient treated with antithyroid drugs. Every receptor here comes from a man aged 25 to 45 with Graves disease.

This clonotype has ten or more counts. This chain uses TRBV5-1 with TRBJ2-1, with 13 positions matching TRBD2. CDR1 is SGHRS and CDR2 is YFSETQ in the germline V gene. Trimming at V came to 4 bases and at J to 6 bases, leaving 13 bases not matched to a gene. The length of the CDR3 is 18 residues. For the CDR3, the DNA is TGCGCCAGCAGCCCCTCCGGGACTAGCGGGATAGGAGGCAATGAGCAGTTCTTC. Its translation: CASSPSGTSGIGGNEQFF.

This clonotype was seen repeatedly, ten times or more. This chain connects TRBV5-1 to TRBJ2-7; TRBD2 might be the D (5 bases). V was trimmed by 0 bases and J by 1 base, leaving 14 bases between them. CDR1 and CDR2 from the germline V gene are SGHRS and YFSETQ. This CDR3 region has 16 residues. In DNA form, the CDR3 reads TGCGCCAGCAGCTTGGCCGGAGGTGTGTTTTCCTACGAGCAGTACTTC. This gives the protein CASSLAGGVFSYEQYF.

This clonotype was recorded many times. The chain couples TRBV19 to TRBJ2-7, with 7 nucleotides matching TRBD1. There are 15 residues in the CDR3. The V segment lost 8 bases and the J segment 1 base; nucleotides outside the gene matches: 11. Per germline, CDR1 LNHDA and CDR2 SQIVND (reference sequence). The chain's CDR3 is CASLCREQGSYEQYF. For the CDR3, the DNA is TGTGCCAGTTTGTGCCGGGAACAGGGGTCCTACGAGCAGTACTTC.

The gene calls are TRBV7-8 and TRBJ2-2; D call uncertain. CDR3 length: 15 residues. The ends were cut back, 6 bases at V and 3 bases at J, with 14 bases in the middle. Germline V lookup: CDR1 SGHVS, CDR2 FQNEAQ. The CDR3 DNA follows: TGTGCCAGCAGTTGGATCCCGGCGGACACCGGGGAGCTGTTTTTT. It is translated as CASSWIPADTGELFF. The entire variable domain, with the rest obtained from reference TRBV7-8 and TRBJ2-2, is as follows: GAGVSQSPRYKVAKRGQDVALRCDPISGHVSLFWYQQALGQGPEFLTYFQNEAQLDKSGLPSDRFFAERPEGSVSTLKIQRTQQEDSAVYLCASSWIPADTGELFFGEGSRLTVL.

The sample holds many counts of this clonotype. Here the CDR3 reads CSANGNGPEQYF. As DNA, the CDR3 is TGCAGTGCTAACGGGAACGGCCCCGAGCAGTACTTC. The chain uses TRBV20-1 and TRBJ2-7; perhaps TRBD2 as D (5 bases). Germline loops: CDR1 DFQATT, CDR2 SNEGSKA (reference sequence). V lost 4 bases to trimming and J lost 6 bases, with 13 bases between them. This CDR3 has 12 amino acids.

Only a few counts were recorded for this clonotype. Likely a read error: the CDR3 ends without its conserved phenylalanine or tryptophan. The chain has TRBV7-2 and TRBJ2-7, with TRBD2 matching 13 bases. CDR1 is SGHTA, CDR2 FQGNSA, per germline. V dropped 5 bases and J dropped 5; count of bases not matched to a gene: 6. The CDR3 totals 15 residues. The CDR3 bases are TGTGCCAGCAGCCCGCGGACTAGCGGGAGTAACGAGCAGTACCTC. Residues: CASSPRTSGSNEQYL.

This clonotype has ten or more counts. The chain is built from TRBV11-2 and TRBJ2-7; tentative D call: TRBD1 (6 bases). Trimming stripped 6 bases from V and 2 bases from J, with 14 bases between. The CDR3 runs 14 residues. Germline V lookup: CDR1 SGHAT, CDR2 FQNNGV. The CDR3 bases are TGTGCCAGCAGTCCCGGGACACCCGCCTACGAGCAGTACTTC. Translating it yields CASSPGTPAYEQYF. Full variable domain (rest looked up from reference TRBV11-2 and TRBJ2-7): EAGVAQSPRYKIIEKRQSVAFWCNPISGHATLYWYQQILGQGPKLLIQFQNNGVVDDSQLPKDRFSAERLKGVDSTLKIQPAKLEDSAVYLCASSPGTPAYEQYFGPGTRLTVT.